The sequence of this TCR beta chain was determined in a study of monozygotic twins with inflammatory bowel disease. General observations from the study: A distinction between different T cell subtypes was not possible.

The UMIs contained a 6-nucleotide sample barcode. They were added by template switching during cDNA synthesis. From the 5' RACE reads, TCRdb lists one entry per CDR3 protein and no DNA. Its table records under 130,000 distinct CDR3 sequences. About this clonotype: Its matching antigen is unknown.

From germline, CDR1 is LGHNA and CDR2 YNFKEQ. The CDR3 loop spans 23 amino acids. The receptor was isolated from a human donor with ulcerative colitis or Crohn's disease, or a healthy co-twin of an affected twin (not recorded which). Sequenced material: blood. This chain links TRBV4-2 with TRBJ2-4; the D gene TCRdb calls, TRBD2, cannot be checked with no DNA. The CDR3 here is CASSQAGLAGERRIVIAKNIQYF.